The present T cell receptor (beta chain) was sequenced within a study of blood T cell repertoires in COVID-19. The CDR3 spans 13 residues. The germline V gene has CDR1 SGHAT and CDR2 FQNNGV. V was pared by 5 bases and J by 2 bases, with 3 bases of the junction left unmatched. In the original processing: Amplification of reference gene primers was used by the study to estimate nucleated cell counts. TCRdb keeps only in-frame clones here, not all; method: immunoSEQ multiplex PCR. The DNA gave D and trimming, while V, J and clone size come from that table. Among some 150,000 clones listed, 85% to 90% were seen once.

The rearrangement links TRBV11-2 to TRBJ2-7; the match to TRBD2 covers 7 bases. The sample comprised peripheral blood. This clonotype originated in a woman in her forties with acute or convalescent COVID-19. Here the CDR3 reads CASSVAGPYEQYF. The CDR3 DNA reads TGTGCCAGCAGCGTAGCGGGTCCCTACGAGCAGTACTTC. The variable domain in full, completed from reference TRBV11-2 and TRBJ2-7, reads EAGVAQSPRYKIIEKRQSVAFWCNPISGHATLYWYQQILGQGPKLLIQFQNNGVVDDSQLPKDRFSAERLKGVDSTLKIQPAKLEDSAVYLCASSVAGPYEQYFGPGTRLTVT.